This is a list of T cell receptor beta chains from one sample in a study of blood T cell repertoires in COVID-19. Here immunoSEQ multiplex PCR was the method, and the copy in TCRdb shows in-frame clones only, minus some. Of roughly 100,000 clones listed, about 88% are singletons. The specimen sequenced was peripheral blood. Receptors were obtained from a woman aged 80 or over with acute or convalescent COVID-19. Each CDR3 is given with its conserved first and last residue. Fields, in order: V gene, J gene, clone size, D gene, CDR3 protein, CDR3 DNA. D genes are given only for firm matches. A row's size may be missing; if present it is once, few, many or a size class.

>TRBV7-9|TRBJ2-1|.|.
CASSLVGSSYNEQFF
TGTGCCAGCAGCTTAGTCGGGTCCTCCTACAATGAGCAGTTCTTC
>TRBV6-1|TRBJ1-6|.|.
CASSGRVPLYNSPLHF
TGTGCCAGCAGTGGGAGGGTGCCCCTCTATAATTCACCCCTCCACTTT
>TRBV14|TRBJ2-7|.|TRBD1
CASSQLDRDEQYF
TGTGCCAGCAGCCAACTCGACAGGGACGAGCAGTACTTC
>TRBV13|TRBJ2-2|.|TRBD1
CASSRTGLTGELFF
TGTGCCAGCAGTAGGACAGGGCTCACCGGGGAGCTGTTTTTT
>TRBV6-5|TRBJ2-3|.|.
CATRQGWTDTQYF
TGTGCCACCAGGCAGGGGTGGACAGATACGCAGTATTTT
>TRBV7-9|TRBJ2-7|.|TRBD1
CASSSPRDRTPYEQYF
TGTGCCAGCAGCTCACCCCGGGACAGGACCCCCTACGAGCAGTACTTC
>TRBV12-3/TRBV12-4|TRBJ1-1|.|.
CASSFGSFRAFF
TGTGCCAGCAGTTTCGGGTCCTTTAGGGCTTTCTTT
>TRBV5-1|TRBJ2-7|.|.
CASSFQGINEQYF
TGCGCCAGCAGCTTCCAGGGGATAAACGAGCAGTACTTC
>TRBV5-6|TRBJ2-7|.|TRBD1
CASSWPGQLYEQYF
TGTGCCAGCAGCTGGCCGGGACAGCTCTACGAGCAGTACTTC
>TRBV3-1/TRBV3-2|TRBJ1-3|once|TRBD1
CASSPRDRSSGNTIYF
TGTGCCAGCAGCCCTCGGGACAGGAGCTCTGGAAACACCATATATTTT
>TRBV19|TRBJ1-5|.|.
CATSRDLDNQPQHF
TGTGCCACTTCCCGGGATCTGGACAATCAGCCCCAGCATTTT
>TRBV6-2/TRBV6-3|TRBJ1-5|.|TRBD1
CASSYSQGQGATRQPQHF
TGTGCCAGCAGTTACTCACAGGGACAGGGGGCAACACGACAGCCCCAGCATTTT
>TRBV19|TRBJ1-4|.|TRBD1
CASSADRGPGNEKLFF
TGTGCCAGTAGTGCGGACAGGGGGCCTGGTAATGAAAAACTGTTTTTT
>TRBV6-6|TRBJ2-2|.|TRBD2
CASISAGGHTGELFF
TGTGCCAGCATTTCTGCGGGGGGTCACACCGGGGAGCTGTTTTTT
>TRBV6-5|TRBJ2-7|.|TRBD1
CASRRQGVEYF
TGTGCCAGCAGAAGACAGGGGGTGGAGTACTTC
>TRBV3-1/TRBV3-2|TRBJ1-5|few|.
CASSQDRRDQPQHF
TGTGCCAGCAGCCAAGATAGGAGGGATCAGCCCCAGCATTTT
>TRBV2|TRBJ1-6|.|.
CASSEIAGVLAPLHF
TGTGCCAGCAGTGAAATAGCGGGCGTGCTTGCACCCCTCCACTTT
>TRBV4-1|TRBJ2-3|many|TRBD1
CASSGQGGGPDTQYF
TGCGCCAGCAGCGGACAGGGTGGGGGCCCAGATACGCAGTATTTT
>TRBV19|TRBJ2-4|.|TRBD1
CASRRTGATSQYF
TGTGCCAGTCGACGGACAGGGGCGACCAGTCAGTACTTC
>TRBV7-2|TRBJ1-2|.|.
CASSLTGSYGYTF
TGTGCCAGCAGCTTAACCGGGTCCTATGGCTACACCTTC
>TRBV10-3|TRBJ1-1|.|.
CAIGPFSERVNTEAFF
TGTGCCATCGGGCCCTTTTCTGAGAGGGTGAACACTGAAGCTTTCTTT
>TRBV5-4|TRBJ1-2|.|TRBD1
CASSLGTGGIGYGYTF
TGTGCCAGCAGCTTGGGAACAGGGGGAATAGGCTATGGCTACACCTTC
>TRBV3-1/TRBV3-2|TRBJ2-7|few|TRBD1
CASSARQGMTYEQYF
TGTGCCAGCAGCGCTCGACAGGGTATGACCTACGAGCAGTACTTC
>TRBV4-1|TRBJ1-2|.|.
CASSQDIREMGGYTF
TGCGCCAGCAGCCAAGATATACGGGAGATGGGTGGCTACACCTTC
>TRBV6-5|TRBJ2-2|.|.
CASSRAGELFF
TGTGCCAGCAGTCGTGCCGGGGAGCTGTTTTTT
>TRBV30|TRBJ1-1|once|.
CAWTQGYTEAFF
TGTGCCTGGACACAGGGCTACACTGAAGCTTTCTTT
>TRBV9|TRBJ1-1|.|TRBD1
CASSSWTGGTEAFF
TGTGCCAGCAGCTCTTGGACAGGGGGGACTGAAGCTTTCTTT
>TRBV4-2|TRBJ1-6|.|TRBD1
CASNLEPTGDVSPLHF
TGTGCCAGCAACTTAGAACCGACAGGGGATGTATCACCCCTCCACTTT
>TRBV14|TRBJ2-7|.|TRBD1
CASSQEKGDRVYEQYF
TGTGCCAGCAGCCAAGAAAAGGGCGACAGGGTCTACGAGCAGTACTTC
>TRBV2|TRBJ2-7|.|TRBD2
CASTLALAGGFSF
TGTGCCAGCACCCTGGCGCTAGCGGGGGGATTTAGCTTC
>TRBV2|TRBJ1-2|once|.
CASSEDRVGYGYTF
TGTGCCAGCAGTGAAGACAGGGTGGGCTATGGCTACACCTTC
>TRBV4-2|TRBJ2-7|many|TRBD1
CASSQDSGGTGRNTYEQYF
TGTGCCAGCAGCCAAGATAGTGGGGGGACAGGGAGAAACACCTACGAGCAGTACTTC
>TRBV13|TRBJ1-6|.|.
CASSRSGTHISPLHF
TGTGCCAGCAGCCGTTCTGGGACACACATTTCACCCCTCCACTTT
>TRBV7-8|TRBJ1-2|.|TRBD1
CASSSDRVQIGYTF
TGTGCCAGCAGCTCGGACAGGGTCCAAATTGGCTACACCTTC
>TRBV2|TRBJ2-7|once|TRBD2
CASRGPRGGASEQYF
TGTGCCAGCAGGGGACCTCGCGGGGGGGCATCCGAGCAGTACTTC
>TRBV5-1|TRBJ2-2|few|.
CASSSPGGGSHTGELFF
TGCGCCAGCAGTTCCCCCGGCGGGGGCAGTCACACCGGGGAGCTGTTTTTT
>TRBV24-1|TRBJ2-1|.|TRBD1
CATSDFGQGVDEQFF
TGTGCCACCAGTGATTTTGGACAGGGCGTCGATGAGCAGTTCTTC
>TRBV7-9|TRBJ2-3|.|.
CASGGFTDTQYF
TGTGCCAGCGGGGGGTTCACAGATACGCAGTATTTT
>TRBV12-5|TRBJ2-7|.|.
CASGLVLPGHPYEQYF
TGTGCTAGTGGTTTGGTACTCCCGGGACACCCCTACGAGCAGTACTTC
>TRBV18|TRBJ2-1|once|TRBD1
CASSPPRQGTGKREQFF
TGTGCCAGCTCACCACCCAGACAGGGGACGGGGAAACGAGAGCAGTTCTTC
>TRBV12-5|TRBJ1-2|once|TRBD1
CASGLSQGAQGGYTF
TGTGCTAGTGGTTTGTCCCAGGGGGCGCAGGGGGGCTACACCTTC
>TRBV18|TRBJ2-3|.|.
CASSLLQGLTDTQYF
TGTGCCAGCTCACTGCTTCAAGGACTCACAGATACGCAGTATTTT
>TRBV10-2|TRBJ2-5|few|.
CASSEVRETQYF
TGCGCCAGCAGTGAGGTACGGGAGACCCAGTACTTC
>TRBV6-2/TRBV6-3|TRBJ1-2|.|.
CASSYVGRGYTF
TGTGCCAGCAGTTACGTTGGCAGAGGCTACACCTTC
>TRBV7-8|TRBJ2-3|.|.
CASSLPFRTDTQYF
TGTGCCAGCAGCTTACCTTTTAGAACAGATACGCAGTATTTT
>TRBV3-1/TRBV3-2|TRBJ1-3|.|.
CASSPLLTTAGNTIYF
TGTGCCAGCAGCCCACTACTTACAACGGCCGGAAACACCATATATTTT